These T cell receptor beta chains were read from a single sample in a study of T cell responses to AZD1222 COVID-19 vaccine. Clones were sequenced by immunoSEQ multiplex PCR, and TCRdb holds only the in-frame ones, with some missing. The sample includes 90,000 to 150,000 clones, about 85% seen only once; the top ten take under 3%. This sample comprised peripheral blood, obtained 28 days after the second AZD1222 dose. The receptors come from an adult who received the AZD1222 COVID-19 vaccine. The CDR3 runs from the conserved cysteine through the conserved F or W. D genes are given only for firm matches. Size is omitted from some rows. Given values are once, few, many or a class for expanded clones.

cdr3_aa cdr3_nt j_call d_call clone_size v_call
CASSQSDRRSTEAFF TGTGCCAGCAGCCAATCGGACAGGAGGAGTACTGAAGCTTTCTTT TRBJ1-1 TRBD1 once TRBV4-2
CASSTGNSNQPQHF TGTGCCAGCAGCACAGGGAATAGCAATCAGCCCCAGCATTTT TRBJ1-5 NA NA TRBV6-5
CASSLYRTGYEQYF TGTGCCAGCAGCTTGTACCGGACGGGATACGAGCAGTACTTC TRBJ2-7 NA NA TRBV5-6
CASSSLLDRGNTGELFF TGCGCCAGCAGCTCCCTTCTGGACAGGGGAAACACCGGGGAGCTGTTTTTT TRBJ2-2 TRBD1 few TRBV4-1
CSVPGGETQYF TGCAGCGTTCCGGGTGGAGAGACCCAGTACTTC TRBJ2-5 NA NA TRBV29-1
CASSVGSGNTIYF TGTGCCAGCAGTGTTGGGTCTGGAAACACCATATATTTT TRBJ1-3 NA NA TRBV27
CASSSKEGYGETQYF TGTGCCAGCAGCTCCAAGGAGGGGTATGGGGAGACCCAGTACTTC TRBJ2-5 NA few TRBV9
CASSKVKMNTEAFF TGTGCCAGTAGTAAGGTCAAGATGAACACTGAAGCTTTCTTT TRBJ1-1 NA once TRBV19
CASSIGRGTDTQYF TGTGCCAGTAGTATTGGCAGGGGCACAGATACGCAGTATTTT TRBJ2-3 NA NA TRBV19
CASSLERGTDTQYF TGTGCCAGCAGCTTAGAGCGGGGGACAGATACGCAGTATTTT TRBJ2-3 TRBD2 once TRBV5-4
CASRRDRGSYQPQHF TGTGCCAGCAGGAGAGACAGGGGCTCATATCAGCCCCAGCATTTT TRBJ1-5 TRBD1 NA TRBV2
CSGLEVTEAFF TGCAGCGGCCTAGAGGTCACTGAAGCTTTCTTT TRBJ1-1 NA NA TRBV29-1
CASSFGQGNYGYTF TGTGCCAGCAGTTTTGGACAGGGAAACTATGGCTACACCTTC TRBJ1-2 TRBD1 NA TRBV6-5
CASSESKSSEQFF TGTGCCAGCAGTGAAAGTAAGTCTTCTGAGCAGTTCTTC TRBJ2-1 NA NA TRBV6-1
CASSLVLDNEQFF TGCGCCAGCAGCTTGGTTCTTGACAATGAGCAGTTCTTC TRBJ2-1 NA few TRBV5-1
CSVEGSGYGYTF TGCAGCGTTGAGGGCTCAGGTTATGGCTACACCTTC TRBJ1-2 NA NA TRBV29-1
CASTEWGNQPQHF TGTGCCAGCACCGAGTGGGGCAATCAGCCCCAGCATTTT TRBJ1-5 NA few TRBV6-5
CASSFPFWGYF TGTGCCAGCAGCTTCCCCTTTTGGGGGTACTTC TRBJ2-7 NA NA TRBV11-3
CASGTSGYEQFF TGTGCCAGCGGAACCTCGGGATATGAGCAGTTCTTC TRBJ2-1 NA NA TRBV12-3/TRBV12-4
CASRRQGAGGQPQHF TGTGCCAGCAGGCGACAGGGGGCGGGAGGTCAGCCCCAGCATTTT TRBJ1-5 TRBD1 once TRBV6-5
CASSLPFGGPYEKLFF TGTGCCAGCAGCTTACCCTTCGGAGGCCCGTATGAAAAACTGTTTTTT TRBJ1-4 NA NA TRBV11-2
CASSQRRDRGGYTF TGTGCCAGCAGCCAGCGCCGGGACAGGGGTGGCTACACCTTC TRBJ1-2 TRBD1 NA TRBV7-8
CASSQGQGLRETQYF TGTGCCAGCAGCCAGGGACAGGGGTTGAGAGAGACCCAGTACTTC TRBJ2-5 TRBD1 NA TRBV7-9
CASSIRQGGEQFF TGCGCCAGCAGCATCCGACAGGGCGGGGAGCAGTTCTTC TRBJ2-1 TRBD1 few TRBV5-1
CASSLGTYEQYF TGTGCCAGCAGTTTAGGAACCTACGAGCAGTACTTC TRBJ2-7 NA NA TRBV28
CASSAPGQGRGRETQYF TGTGCCAGCAGCGCCCCGGGACAGGGGAGAGGGCGGGAGACCCAGTACTTC TRBJ2-5 TRBD1 NA TRBV9
CASSPDMFYGYTF TGTGCCAGCAGCCCGGACATGTTCTATGGCTACACCTTC TRBJ1-2 NA NA TRBV14
CASSEDRLYNEQFF TGTGCCAGCTCAGAGGACAGACTCTACAATGAGCAGTTCTTC TRBJ2-1 NA NA TRBV18
CASSRQGLSGNTIYF TGTGCCAGCAGCCGACAGGGGCTCTCTGGAAACACCATATATTTT TRBJ1-3 TRBD1 NA TRBV11-3
CAISPQGNYEQYF TGTGCCATCAGCCCTCAGGGGAACTACGAGCAGTACTTC TRBJ2-7 NA NA TRBV10-3
CASSRPGLADRDTQYF TGTGCCAGCAGCCGTCCGGGACTAGCGGATAGAGATACGCAGTATTTT TRBJ2-3 TRBD2 NA TRBV7-2
CASTPYSDTQYF TGTGCCAGCACCCCATACTCCGATACGCAGTATTTT TRBJ2-3 NA once TRBV7-2
CASSQEVPSGGPSYEQYF TGTGCCAGCAGCCAAGAAGTCCCGAGCGGGGGTCCCTCCTACGAGCAGTACTTC TRBJ2-7 TRBD2 NA TRBV3-1/TRBV3-2
CASSPTDRGPGTEAFF TGTGCCAGCAGCCCAACCGACAGGGGGCCTGGTACTGAAGCTTTCTTT TRBJ1-1 TRBD1 NA TRBV7-2
CASSLTSSGGAYTQYF TGCGCCAGCAGCTTGACTTCTAGCGGGGGGGCTTATACGCAGTATTTT TRBJ2-3 TRBD2 NA TRBV5-1
CASSQGWTGSYEQYF TGTGCCAGCAGCCAAGGGTGGACGGGCTCCTACGAGCAGTACTTC TRBJ2-7 NA few TRBV14
CASSWTGPQETQYF TGTGCCAGCAGCTGGACAGGCCCCCAAGAGACCCAGTACTTC TRBJ2-5 TRBD1 NA TRBV5-6
CASSLYRTAYGYTF TGTGCCAGCAGCTTATATCGGACGGCCTATGGCTACACCTTC TRBJ1-2 NA many TRBV11-2
CASSQPGQQPQHF TGCGCCAGCAGCCAACCAGGGCAGCAGCCCCAGCATTTT TRBJ1-5 NA NA TRBV4-1
CASSDGQPTDTQYF TGTGCCAGCAGTGACGGGCAGCCCACAGATACGCAGTATTTT TRBJ2-3 NA NA TRBV6-4
CASSSRTGGWYGYTF TGTGCCAGCAGTTCCCGGACAGGCGGCTGGTATGGCTACACCTTC TRBJ1-2 TRBD1 NA TRBV6-5
CASSTGPSPLHF TGTGCCAGCTCCACAGGGCCTTCACCCCTCCACTTT TRBJ1-6 NA few TRBV12-3/TRBV12-4
CAWTDRPNYGYTF TGTGCCTGGACGGACAGGCCTAACTATGGCTACACCTTC TRBJ1-2 TRBD1 NA TRBV30
CATSTKGTSGALGTGELFF TGTGCCACCAGCACCAAAGGGACTAGCGGGGCCCTTGGCACCGGGGAGCTGTTTTTT TRBJ2-2 TRBD2 NA TRBV15
CASSLGLAGNTGELFF TGCGCCAGCAGCTTGGGGCTAGCGGGGAACACCGGGGAGCTGTTTTTT TRBJ2-2 TRBD2 NA TRBV5-1
CSVETDSAYEQYF TGCAGCGTTGAAACCGACAGCGCCTACGAGCAGTACTTC TRBJ2-7 NA NA TRBV29-1
CASSHRGLNTGELFF TGTGCCAGCAGCCACCGTGGGCTGAACACCGGGGAGCTGTTTTTT TRBJ2-2 NA NA TRBV3-1/TRBV3-2
CSVWDKSSNQPQHF TGCAGCGTCTGGGACAAAAGTAGCAATCAGCCCCAGCATTTT TRBJ1-5 NA NA TRBV29-1
CASTLEGAQQPQHF TGTGCCAGTACCTTAGAGGGGGCACAGCAGCCCCAGCATTTT TRBJ1-5 TRBD1 NA TRBV19
CASSHNLGGADGELFF TGCGCCAGCAGCCACAACCTCGGGGGGGCTGACGGGGAGCTGTTTTTT TRBJ2-2 TRBD2 NA TRBV5-1
CASSLVGNEKLFF TGTGCCAGCAGTTTAGTGGGTAATGAAAAACTGTTTTTT TRBJ1-4 NA NA TRBV28
CASSRGLAGHQETQYF TGTGCCAGCAGCCGGGGACTCGCCGGCCACCAAGAGACCCAGTACTTC TRBJ2-5 NA NA TRBV11-3
CASSAGLMNTEAFF TGTGCCAGTAGCGCGGGGCTGATGAACACTGAAGCTTTCTTT TRBJ1-1 NA NA TRBV19
CSANWETQYF TGCAGTGCTAATTGGGAGACCCAGTACTTC TRBJ2-5 NA NA TRBV20-1
CASSDYRIGELFF TGTGCCAGCAGCGACTACAGGATCGGGGAGCTGTTTTTT TRBJ2-2 NA NA TRBV7-2
CASSLRGPQHF TGTGCCAGCAGTTTACGAGGGCCCCAGCATTTT TRBJ1-5 NA NA TRBV28
CASSLAGGLGNTIYF TGTGCCAGCAGTCTCGCCGGGGGGCTGGGAAACACCATATATTTT TRBJ1-3 NA few TRBV27
CASSLVASTDTQYF TGTGCCAGCAGCTTAGTGGCCAGCACAGATACGCAGTATTTT TRBJ2-3 NA NA TRBV11-3
CATSRTPVDRGRVGYTF TGTGCCACCAGCAGAACTCCCGTGGACAGGGGGCGCGTTGGCTACACCTTC TRBJ1-2 TRBD1 NA TRBV15
CATSRDKDRQYF TGTGCCACCAGCAGAGATAAGGACAGGCAGTACTTC TRBJ2-7 NA NA TRBV15